The next 19 T cell receptor beta chains were all read from a single sample in a study of T-cell reconstitution after alpha-beta-depleted transplantation in children. Unique molecular identifiers tagged the TCRbeta library. TCRdb fed the PCR reads into MiXCR, producing one record per CDR3 protein. The table has over 150,000 distinct CDR3 sequences, 11% seen once. The sample consisted of PBMCs, taken before TCRalphabeta/CD19-depleted stem cell transplant. These receptor sequences come from a boy between 2 and 10 years old with acute myeloid leukemia, due to receive a stem cell transplant.

This clonotype was observed many times. The chain carries TRBV20-1 and TRBJ1-1; unclear D gene. Trimming pared 3 bases from V and 10 bases from J, leaving 18 bases between. Germline V lookup: CDR1 DFQATT, CDR2 SNEGSKA (reference sequence). The CDR3 extends over 13 amino acids. The CDR3 reads CSARLWSEVRAFF. For the CDR3, the DNA is TGCAGTGCTAGGCTTTGGTCGGAGGTCCGAGCTTTCTTT.

This clonotype was detected many times. J is TRBJ2-3 and V is TRBV5-1, with TRBD2 identical over 9 bases. V trimming: 0 bases; J trimming: 1 base; junction bases outside the gene matches: 0. This CDR3 contains 15 residues. Germline V CDR1 and CDR2: SGHRS, YFSETQ. DNA for the CDR3: TGCGCCAGCAGCTTGGTAGCGGGGGGCACAGATACGCAGTATTTT. Amino acid sequence: CASSLVAGGTDTQYF.

This clonotype was detected ten times or more. V usage is TRBV29-1 and J usage is TRBJ2-7; D remains ambiguous. This CDR3 has 13 residues. Germline CDR1 is SQVTM and CDR2 is ANQGSEA. Trimming stripped 7 bases from V and 2 bases from J, with 15 bases between. CDR3 region: CSAAYSDTYEQYF. CDR3 DNA: TGCAGCGCGGCTTACAGCGATACCTACGAGCAGTACTTC.

This clonotype has a count of ten or more. CDR3 amino acids: CASSLSGSPSYEQYF. In nucleotides, the CDR3 is TGTGCCAGCAGCTTGAGCGGGAGCCCCTCCTACGAGCAGTACTTC. The chain joins TRBV7-2 to TRBJ2-7, with TRBD2 matching over 8 bases. Germline V gene data show CDR1 as SGHTA and CDR2 as FQGNSA. The CDR3 length is 15 residues. J gave up 0 bases and V 3 bases, and 4 bases lay outside the gene matches.

Regarding this clonotype: A clone one base away is much larger, so this may be a read error. V and J are TRBV11-3 and TRBJ2-1; TRBD2 matches 9 bases. Germline CDR1 is SGHNT and CDR2 is YENEEA. This CDR3 is built from 17 residues. CDR3 loop: CSSSLNSAGGSYNEQFF. The DNA of the CDR3 is TGTTCCAGCAGCTTAAATTCAGCGGGAGGCTCCTACAATGAGCAGTTCTTC.

This clonotype was observed at least ten times. The genes are TRBV15 and TRBJ1-2; no clear D. Germline assignment: CDR1 LNHNV and CDR2 YYDKDF (reference sequence). The CDR3 runs 15 residues. V was shortened by 0 bases and J by 8 bases, with 16 bases between the two germline ends. CDR3: CATSRDGSGRLGYTF. Written as DNA, the CDR3 is TGTGCCACCAGCAGAGATGGTTCGGGCAGGCTAGGCTACACCTTC. Filled out from reference TRBV15 and TRBJ1-2, the complete variable domain reads DAMVIQNPRYQVTQFGKPVTLSCSQTLNHNVMYWYQQKSSQAPKLLFHYYDKDFNNEADTPDNFQSRRPNTSFCFLDIRSPGLGDTAMYLCATSRDGSGRLGYTFGSGTRLTVV.

This clonotype has ten or more counts. V gene TRBV4-1 combines with J gene TRBJ1-5; TRBD1 aligns across 8 bases. The germline gives CDR1 MGHRA, CDR2 YSYEKL. V trimming: 4 bases; J trimming: 5 bases; junction bases outside the gene matches: 7. The CDR3 is made up of 15 amino acids. The CDR3 DNA is TGCGCCAGCAGCCGAACAATGACAGGGGATCAGCCCCAGCATTTT. It is translated as CASSRTMTGDQPQHF.

Ten or more counts support this clonotype. The rearrangement joins TRBV27 to TRBJ2-1; 13 bases map to TRBD2. From germline, CDR1 is MNHEY and CDR2 SMNVEV (reference sequence). V lost 3 bases and J lost 15; bases outside the gene matches: 8. The CDR3 is 14 amino acids. The CDR3 region is CASSFTGTSGVAFF. CDR3 nucleotide sequence: TGTGCCAGCAGTTTCACAGGGACTAGCGGGGTGGCGTTCTTC.

Note on this clonotype: This may come from a read error, since a much larger clone is one base off. The genes are TRBV5-1 and TRBJ2-7, with TRBD1 as a possible D gene (5 bases). V lost 1 base and J lost 3, with 11 bases in between. The CDR3 contains 14 residues. The germline V gene has CDR1 SGHRS and CDR2 YFSETQ. The CDR3: CASSLKQECYEQYF. For the CDR3, the DNA is TGCGCCAGCAGCTTGAAACAGGAATGCTACGAGCAGTACTTC.

The gene calls are TRBV29-1 and TRBJ1-1; TRBD1 aligns across 9 bases. Germline V lookup: CDR1 SQVTM, CDR2 ANQGSEA. V gave up 7 bases and J gave up 5 bases; unmatched junction bases: 5. The CDR3 consists of 12 residues. This CDR3 is CSALTGGTEAFF. As DNA, the CDR3 is TGCAGCGCACTGACAGGGGGGACTGAAGCTTTCTTT.

This clonotype was seen ten or more times. This chain joins TRBV3-1 and TRBJ2-7, with D uncertain. The CDR3 totals 12 residues. Trimming removed 0 bases at V and 1 base at J, with 1 base between. In germline, CDR1 is LGHDT, CDR2 YNNKEL (reference sequence). The CDR3 here is CASSQDSYEQYF. CDR3 in DNA: TGTGCCAGCAGCCAAGATTCCTACGAGCAGTACTTC.

This clonotype was counted ten times or more. V gene TRBV27 combines with J gene TRBJ1-1, with D possibly being TRBD1 (6 bases). Germline loops: CDR1 MNHEY, CDR2 SMNVEV (reference sequence). The CDR3 sequence is 17 residues long. The V end was cut by 8 bases, the J end by 4 bases, with 26 bases between. The CDR3, as DNA: TGTGCCAGCGGAGTCCGGGGGACACGCCCGGAGCGCACTGAAGCTTTCTTT. Its protein product is CASGVRGTRPERTEAFF.

This clonotype has at least ten counts. This chain links TRBV9 with TRBJ2-7, with 7 bases identical to TRBD1. Germline-derived CDR1 and CDR2 are SGDLS and YYNGEE. The V gene end was trimmed by 4 bases and the J gene end by 1 base; junction bases not matched to a gene: 8. This CDR3 has 15 residues. As DNA, the CDR3 is TGTGCCAGCAGCTTTAGGACAGGTGAGTCCTACGAGCAGTACGTC. Translation: CASSFRTGESYEQYV.

This clonotype was seen many times. CDR3 in DNA: TGCGCCAGCAGCCCCGGGACTAATGAAAAACTGTTTTTT. Residues: CASSPGTNEKLFF. The V call is TRBV5-1, the J call TRBJ1-4; D remains unclear. The CDR3 has 13 amino acids. Trimming cost V 4 bases and J 2 bases, with 6 bases left between them. Germline CDR1 and CDR2: SGHRS and YFSETQ.

This clonotype was seen repeatedly, ten times or more. The chain combines TRBV7-9 with TRBJ2-1; D tentatively fits TRBD1 or TRBD2 (6 bases each). In germline, CDR1 is SEHNR, CDR2 FQNEAQ (reference sequence). This CDR3 has 15 amino acids. Trimming left V 3 bases short and J 8 bases short, with 17 bases between. The CDR3, as DNA: TGTGCCAGCAGCTTCTGGGGGGCACCCGGGGATGAGCAGTTCTTC. Its translation: CASSFWGAPGDEQFF.

This clonotype was found many times. The V and J genes are TRBV28 and TRBJ2-5, with TRBD1 identical over 7 bases. This CDR3 region has 15 residues. V trimming: 7 bases; J trimming: 1 base; junction bases outside the gene matches: 9. The germline V gene has CDR1 MDHEN and CDR2 SYDVKM. The CDR3: CASTQRQGPQETQYF. Here the CDR3 DNA reads TGTGCCAGCACTCAACGACAGGGACCCCAAGAGACCCAGTACTTC.

This clonotype was counted many times. The genes are TRBV5-8 and TRBJ2-1; 13 positions agree with TRBD2. The ends lost 3 bases at V and 7 bases at J; junction bases unmatched: 7. The CDR3 covers 16 residues. Germline values: CDR1 SGHTS, CDR2 YDEGEE. Written as DNA, the CDR3 is TGTGCCAGCAGCTCTACTAGCGGGAGGGCCGTTAATGAGCAGTTCTTC. Protein sequence: CASSSTSGRAVNEQFF.

This clonotype was seen at least ten times. V gene TRBV11-2 combines with J gene TRBJ2-5; 10 bases are a match to TRBD1. V was clipped by 8 bases and J by 4 bases; unmatched bases: 7. The germline V gene has CDR1 SGHAT and CDR2 FQNNGV. This CDR3 comprises 14 residues. The CDR3: CASVRTGGGETQYF. The CDR3 DNA reads TGTGCCAGCGTCCGGACAGGGGGGGGAGAGACCCAGTACTTC.

This clonotype was counted many times. The chain joins TRBV7-9 to TRBJ1-1, with D maybe TRBD1 (5 bases). This CDR3 contains 13 residues. V shed 5 bases and J shed 6 bases, with 13 bases lying between them. Germline lookup yields CDR1 SEHNR and CDR2 FQNEAQ (reference sequence). The CDR3 spells CASSIGRAAEAFF. The CDR3 DNA is TGTGCCAGCAGCATCGGCAGGGCGGCTGAAGCTTTCTTT.